These 32 T cell receptor beta chains were sequenced from one sample in a study of memory CD4+ T cells and cytomegalovirus serostatus. The sort gate was single viable CD3+CD4+CD8-CD45RO+ cells for memory CD4+ T cells. Sequencing used immunoSEQ multiplex PCR; TCRdb keeps in-frame clones, though not all of them. The table shows 70,000 to 95,000 clones, with approximately 84% occurring only once. The sequencing sample was made of memory CD4+ T cells from blood. The receptors originated from an adult in good health and CMV-seronegative.

The genes are TRBV5-1 and TRBJ1-3; no definite D call. Per the germline V gene, CDR1 is SGHRS and CDR2 is YFSETQ. The CDR3 loop spans 17 amino acids. V dropped 0 bases and J dropped 2 bases, with 15 bases sitting between them. The CDR3, as DNA: TGCGCCAGCAGCTTGGATGTGGATACCTCTCCTGGAAACACCATATATTTT. It specifies CASSLDVDTSPGNTIYF.

The chain is built from TRBV6-6 and TRBJ2-1; 10 bases map to TRBD2. The germline V gene encodes CDR1 MNHNY and CDR2 SVGAGI (reference sequence). This CDR3 has 16 residues. V lost 2 bases to trimming and J lost 3 bases; unmatched junction nucleotides: 4. The CDR3 coding sequence is TGTGCCAGCAGTTACCGAGGACTAGCGGTCTACAATGAGCAGTTCTTC. Protein: CASSYRGLAVYNEQFF.

The V and J genes are TRBV10-3 and TRBJ1-2; 11 bases fit TRBD1. This CDR3 region has 12 residues. CDR1 is ENHRY, CDR2 SYGVKD, per germline. V was pared by 6 bases and J by 6 bases, with 0 bases of the junction left unmatched. The CDR3 DNA sequence: TGTGCCATCAGGGGACAGGGGGATGGCTACACCTTC. Translating gives CAIRGQGDGYTF.

The V gene is TRBV7-2, the J gene TRBJ1-1; TRBD1 aligns across 8 bases. Germline lookup yields CDR1 SGHTA and CDR2 FQGNSA. This CDR3 is 16 amino acids long. V lost 1 base to trimming and J lost 1 base; unmatched junction nucleotides: 5. The CDR3 spells CASSLGTGWENTEAFF. CDR3 sequence (DNA): TGTGCCAGCAGCTTAGGGACAGGGTGGGAGAACACTGAAGCTTTCTTT.

This chain joins TRBV28 and TRBJ2-7, with TRBD1 matching over 7 bases. V shed 3 bases and J 2 bases; nucleotides not matched to a gene: 4. In germline, CDR1 is MDHEN, CDR2 SYDVKM. The CDR3 totals 14 residues. The CDR3 DNA sequence: TGTGCCAGCAGTTTCTGGCAGGGGGCCTACGAGCAGTACTTC. Its protein is CASSFWQGAYEQYF.

The chain couples TRBV30 to TRBJ1-5; 7 nucleotides line up with TRBD1. V shed 2 bases and J 2 bases; nucleotides not matched to a gene: 9. The CDR3 consists of 16 residues. Germline CDR1 and CDR2: GTSNPN and SVGIG (reference sequence). The CDR3 here is CAWSHLYRGGNQPQHF. The CDR3, as DNA: TGTGCCTGGAGTCACCTCTACAGGGGAGGCAATCAGCCCCAGCATTTT.

This chain joins TRBV19 and TRBJ2-2; D gene ambiguous. The CDR3 is made up of 12 amino acids. The V gene lost 6 bases and the J gene lost 3 bases, with 5 bases spanning the gap. Per germline, CDR1 LNHDA and CDR2 SQIVND (reference sequence). The CDR3 sequence: CASSWDTGELFF. The CDR3 DNA is TGTGCCAGTAGCTGGGACACCGGGGAGCTGTTTTTT.

The chain combines TRBV30 with TRBJ2-5, with TRBD1 as a possible D gene (5 bases). Per the germline V gene, CDR1 is GTSNPN and CDR2 is SVGIG (reference sequence). V lost 4 bases and J 9 bases, leaving 15 bases between the germline ends. This CDR3 is 12 amino acids long. The CDR3: CAWNYQGLPQYF. DNA for the CDR3: TGTGCCTGGAATTACCAGGGATTGCCCCAGTACTTC.

The chain couples TRBV18 to TRBJ1-1, with D hard to call. The germline gives CDR1 KGHSH, CDR2 LQKENI. CDR3 length equals 14 residues. V lost 2 bases and J lost 5, with 12 bases in between. The CDR3 loop is CASSPRERETEAFF. DNA for the CDR3: TGTGCCAGCTCACCAAGGGAAAGGGAGACTGAAGCTTTCTTT. Looking up the rest from reference TRBV18 and TRBJ1-1 gives the full variable domain: NAGVMQNPRHLVRRRGQEARLRCSPMKGHSHVYWYRQLPEEGLKFMVYLQKENIIDESGMPKERFSAEFPKEGPSILRIQQVVRGDSAAYFCASSPRERETEAFFGQGTRLTVV.

This chain joins TRBV2 and TRBJ1-2, with 12 bases that match TRBD1. Germline V gene sequence: CDR1 SNHLY, CDR2 FYNNEI. V dropped 6 bases and J dropped 8; count of bases not matched to a gene: 7. This CDR3 has 14 residues. Written as DNA, the CDR3 is TGTGCCAGCAGCGCGGGACAGGGGGCTATAGGCTACACCTTC. Translation gives CASSAGQGAIGYTF.

The rearrangement uses TRBV6-6 and TRBJ2-1; 9 nucleotides align to TRBD2. The CDR3 is 16 amino acids. The germline V gene has CDR1 MNHNY and CDR2 SVGAGI (reference sequence). The V gene end was trimmed by 7 bases and the J gene end by 0 bases; junction bases not matched to a gene: 7. The CDR3 spells CASTSRGGSSYNEQFF. CDR3 in DNA: TGTGCCAGCACCTCGCGGGGGGGTAGCTCCTACAATGAGCAGTTCTTC.

This clone turned up a few times. The chain employs TRBV4-2 and TRBJ2-7, with TRBD2 matching over 10 bases. CDR3 length: 16 amino acids. Germline CDR1 LGHNA, CDR2 YNFKEQ. After removal of 4 bases from V and 2 bases from J, the junction contained 8 bases not matched to a gene. CDR3 DNA sequence: TGTGCCAGCAGCCTCAGCGGGGGGGCCGACCCCTACGAGCAGTACTTC. Protein product: CASSLSGGADPYEQYF.

The gene calls are TRBV6-5 and TRBJ2-1; D is unresolved. V lost 1 base, J lost 0 bases, and 10 bases lay in between. The germline gives CDR1 MNHEY, CDR2 SVGAGI. This CDR3 region has 16 residues. This CDR3 is CASSYLRSTSYNEQFF. The CDR3 DNA follows: TGTGCCAGCAGTTACTTACGGTCTACCTCCTACAATGAGCAGTTCTTC.

The V and J genes are TRBV14 and TRBJ1-6; D is uncertain. V dropped 4 bases and J dropped 13 bases, with 20 bases sitting between them. Germline-derived CDR1 and CDR2 are SGHDN and FVKESK. The CDR3 has 15 residues. CDR3 nucleotides: TGTGCCAGCAGCCCTGGAGGGCCCGGAGAAAATCCCCTCCACTTT. This gives the protein CASSPGGPGENPLHF. The full variable domain, rest sourced from reference TRBV14 and TRBJ1-6, is EAGVTQFPSHSVIEKGQTVTLRCDPISGHDNLYWYRRVMGKEIKFLLHFVKESKQDESGMPNNRFLAERTGGTYSTLKVQPAELEDSGVYFCASSPGGPGENPLHFGNGTRLTVT.

CDR3 region: CASSTDGSNTEAFF. The CDR3 bases are TGCGCCAGCAGCACCGACGGATCGAACACTGAAGCTTTCTTT. The rearrangement joins TRBV5-1 to TRBJ1-1; unclear D gene. CDR1 and CDR2 (germline): SGHRS, YFSETQ. Trimming stripped 4 bases from V and 1 base from J, with 11 bases between. The CDR3 contains 14 residues. The full variable domain, rest sourced from reference TRBV5-1 and TRBJ1-1, is KAGVTQTPRYLIKTRGQQVTLSCSPISGHRSVSWYQQTPGQGLQFLFEYFSETQRNKGNFPGRFSGRQFSNSRSEMNVSTLELGDSALYLCASSTDGSNTEAFFGQGTRLTVV.

This clone has just one count. This chain uses TRBV7-2 with TRBJ2-7; D possibly matches TRBD1 or TRBD2 (6 bases each). Trimming pared 8 bases from V and 1 base from J, leaving 21 bases between. The germline V gene encodes CDR1 SGHTA and CDR2 FQGNSA. This CDR3 region has 16 residues. The DNA for the CDR3 is TGTGCCAGCCTGGCCAAGGGGGGCGGCCGATCCTACGAGCAGTACTTC. Encoded protein: CASLAKGGGRSYEQYF.

This chain connects TRBV7-2 to TRBJ1-2; D may be TRBD1 (5 bases). The germline gives CDR1 SGHTA, CDR2 FQGNSA. This CDR3 is 15 amino acids long. V dropped 1 base and J dropped 0 bases, with 9 bases sitting between them. CDR3: CASSLGGASNYGYTF. DNA for the CDR3: TGTGCCAGCAGCTTAGGTGGGGCTTCTAACTATGGCTACACCTTC. Variable domain in full (rest from reference TRBV7-2 and TRBJ1-2): GAGVSQSPSNKVTEKGKDVELRCDPISGHTALYWYRQSLGQGLEFLIYFQGNSAPDKSGLPSDRFSAERTGGSVSTLTIQRTQQEDSAVYLCASSLGGASNYGYTFGSGTRLTVV.

This rearrangement joins TRBV19 to TRBJ1-5, with a possible D match to TRBD1 (6 bases). With 0 bases removed from V and 0 bases from J, the gap between germline ends came to 15 bases. Germline V CDR1 and CDR2: LNHDA, SQIVND (reference sequence). CDR3 length equals 18 residues. In DNA form, the CDR3 reads TGTGCCAGTAGTATAGAAAACCGGGACACTAATAGCAATCAGCCCCAGCATTTT. Protein product: CASSIENRDTNSNQPQHF.

As DNA, the CDR3 is TGTGCCAGCAGTTTCTACGGGGAGAGAGGGGATGGCTACACCTTC. Amino acids: CASSFYGERGDGYTF. The V call is TRBV27, the J call TRBJ1-2; TRBD1 is a possible D gene (5 bases). CDR3 length: 15 residues. Germline CDR1 reads MNHEY; CDR2 reads SMNVEV (reference sequence). Deletions cut 3 bases from V and 6 bases from J, with 17 bases between.

The rearrangement links TRBV7-9 to TRBJ2-7; D possibly corresponds to TRBD2 (7 bases). This CDR3 is built from 17 residues. Trimming pared 1 base from V and 0 bases from J, leaving 16 bases between. From germline, CDR1 is SEHNR and CDR2 FQNEAQ (reference sequence). As DNA, the CDR3 is TGTGCCAGCAGCTTAGAAGGGGGGAGGGGGTTCTCCTACGAGCAGTACTTC. As protein: CASSLEGGRGFSYEQYF.

The J gene is TRBJ2-7, the V gene TRBV19, with D possibly called TRBD1 or TRBD2 (7 bases each). The CDR3 covers 15 residues. Germline V gene lookup returns CDR1 LNHDA and CDR2 SQIVND (reference sequence). V was trimmed by 4 bases and J by 6 bases, leaving 19 bases between them. The CDR3 region has the DNA TGTGCCAGTAGTACCGGACAGGAACCGGGAGGCGAGCAGTACTTC. This gives the protein CASSTGQEPGGEQYF.

This rearrangement joins TRBV29-1 to TRBJ2-7; 7 nucleotides agree with TRBD1. The CDR3 runs to 13 residues. Germline V gene sequence: CDR1 SQVTM, CDR2 ANQGSEA. V lost 6 bases to trimming and J lost 5 bases; unmatched junction nucleotides: 10. CDR3 nucleotides: TGCAGCGTAGGGAGACAGGGTTCCAACGAGCAGTACTTC. This sequence encodes CSVGRQGSNEQYF.

The count of this clone is one. This sequence joins TRBV2 and TRBJ2-2; the match to TRBD2 covers 9 bases. The length of the CDR3 is 14 residues. CDR1 and CDR2 from the germline V gene are SNHLY and FYNNEI. The J segment lost 3 bases and the V segment lost 8 bases, leaving 4 bases of the junction unmatched. This CDR3 reads CASAGGAYTGELFF. The CDR3 bases are TGTGCCAGCGCGGGGGGGGCCTACACCGGGGAGCTGTTTTTT.

The chain links TRBV25-1 to TRBJ2-7; D is uncertain. CDR1 MGHDK and CDR2 SYGVNS come from the germline V gene. This CDR3 is built from 11 residues. Deletions cut 3 bases from V and 4 bases from J, with 4 bases between. The CDR3 nucleotides are TGTGCCAGCAGTGATCTTTACGAGCAGTACTTC. It is translated as CASSDLYEQYF.

This sequence joins TRBV15 and TRBJ2-6; D is perhaps TRBD2 (5 bases). The CDR3 sequence is 18 residues long. V was trimmed by 0 bases and J by 0 bases, leaving 12 bases between them. CDR1 and CDR2 from the germline V gene are LNHNV and YYDKDF (reference sequence). The CDR3 loop is CATSRDNQRSSGANVLTF. In DNA form, the CDR3 reads TGTGCCACCAGCAGAGATAACCAGCGGAGCTCTGGGGCCAACGTCCTGACTTTC. The full variable domain, in which reference TRBV15 and TRBJ2-6 provide the parts outside the CDR3, is DAMVIQNPRYQVTQFGKPVTLSCSQTLNHNVMYWYQQKSSQAPKLLFHYYDKDFNNEADTPDNFQSRRPNTSFCFLDIRSPGLGDTAMYLCATSRDNQRSSGANVLTFGAGSRLTVL.

The rearrangement uses TRBV5-5 and TRBJ2-3, with 8 bases aligning to TRBD2. Trimming cost V 3 bases and J 8 bases; bases outside gene matches: 20. Looked up from germline, CDR1 is SGHKS and CDR2 is YYEKEE (reference sequence). This CDR3 has 18 residues. The CDR3 DNA is TGTGCCAGCAGCTCTTCTCAAGTTACGGGGGGGCGAGTAATTACGCAGTATTTT. Translated, it gives CASSSSQVTGGRVITQYF. The full variable domain, rest sourced from reference TRBV5-5 and TRBJ2-3, is DAGVTQSPTHLIKTRGQQVTLRCSPISGHKSVSWYQQVLGQGPQFIFQYYEKEERGRGNFPDRFSARQFPNYSSELNVNALLLGDSALYLCASSSSQVTGGRVITQYFGPGTRLTVL.

Points on this clone: Other DNA sequences in the same sample also yield this CDR3. J is TRBJ1-1 and V is TRBV7-2; D perhaps matches TRBD1 (6 bases). The CDR3 runs to 15 residues. V lost 5 bases to trimming and J lost 3 bases, with 16 bases between them. Germline-derived CDR1 and CDR2 are SGHTA and FQGNSA. The DNA for the CDR3 is TGTGCCAGCAGCCTTAACAGGGCGGGGGACACTGAAGCTTTCTTT. Protein: CASSLNRAGDTEAFF.

The chain combines TRBV29-1 with TRBJ1-4, with no clear D. Per the germline V gene, CDR1 is SQVTM and CDR2 is ANQGSEA. With 4 bases removed from V and 7 bases from J, the gap between germline ends came to 13 bases. The CDR3 covers 13 residues. The CDR3 DNA sequence: TGCAGCGTTGCGGTGGCGACGGGTGAAAAACTGTTTTTT. Encoded protein: CSVAVATGEKLFF.

The V and J genes are TRBV5-1 and TRBJ2-7; 7 bases agree with TRBD2. In germline, CDR1 is SGHRS, CDR2 YFSETQ. The CDR3 has 14 residues. Trimming cost V 1 base and J 3 bases; bases outside gene matches: 4. CDR3 protein: CASSLSGVNYEQYF. For the CDR3, the DNA is TGCGCCAGCAGCTTGAGCGGGGTTAACTACGAGCAGTACTTC.

The CDR3 DNA is TGTGCCAGCAGCTTGGACGTAATGAACACTGAAGCTTTCTTT. Protein product: CASSLDVMNTEAFF. The chain uses TRBV7-6 and TRBJ1-1; no clear D gene. The CDR3 loop spans 14 amino acids. V lost 3 bases, J lost 0 bases, and 8 bases lay in between. Per the germline V gene, CDR1 is SGHVS and CDR2 is FNYEAQ.

The CDR3 region has the DNA TGTGCCAGCAGCTTAGGACAGGGGGCTTTAAACGTCCTGACTTTC. It yields the protein CASSLGQGALNVLTF. This chain connects TRBV7-2 to TRBJ2-6; 10 bases map to TRBD1. Trimming cost V 1 base and J 10 bases; bases outside gene matches: 4. CDR3 length: 15 residues. Germline CDR1 reads SGHTA; CDR2 reads FQGNSA. The full variable domain, its missing parts supplied by reference TRBV7-2 and TRBJ2-6, is GAGVSQSPSNKVTEKGKDVELRCDPISGHTALYWYRQSLGQGLEFLIYFQGNSAPDKSGLPSDRFSAERTGGSVSTLTIQRTQQEDSAVYLCASSLGQGALNVLTFGAGSRLTVL.

This clone was counted a few times. The chain couples TRBV19 to TRBJ1-2; D is ambiguous. The germline gives CDR1 LNHDA, CDR2 SQIVND (reference sequence). The germline V and J ends were trimmed by 7 bases and 3 bases, with 18 bases remaining between them. The CDR3 length is 15 residues. CDR3 loop: CASNFDLTRYYGYTF. The CDR3 DNA reads TGTGCCAGTAACTTCGACCTCACCCGCTACTATGGCTACACCTTC.